This entry is about one T cell receptor (beta chain). This sample was taken from a study of blood T cells in healthy people across ages. Combining a sample-barcoded 5' primer with a J-beta primer mix, a second PCR ran for 7 to 11 cycles. TCRdb redid the calling of the 5' RACE reads with MiXCR, one entry per CDR3 protein. This table has about 800,000 distinct CDR3 sequences, 20% to 25% appearing once. The CDR3 totals 15 residues. CDR1 and CDR2 (germline): SGHDN, FVKESK. V was shortened by 4 bases and J by 3 bases, with 16 bases between the two germline ends. Those donating, healthy Caucasian individuals from Russia, were aged roughly 6 to 90. Samples had at least 7 million PBMCs isolated from them. Another study also made use of these data, one on T cells of mothers and their children. That report notes: The second PCR used the M1S primer, and this primer added sample barcodes and 2-4 random nucleotides.

The source is a boy under 18 in good health. J is TRBJ2-7 and V is TRBV14; perhaps TRBD1 as D (5 bases). Sequenced: blood. CDR3 coding DNA: TGTGCCAGCAGCCTCGTCTGGGGCGATAACTACGAGCAGTACTTC. Its translation: CASSLVWGDNYEQYF.